A selection of T cell receptor beta chains follows, all from one sample in a study of radiotherapy plus CTLA-4 blockade in lung cancer. Sequencing was performed with immunoSEQ multiplex PCR; in TCRdb, only in-frame clones are kept and a portion is missing. The sample has 70,000 to 95,000 clones, around 87% seen once. The sample was peripheral blood, taken from a patient treated with radiotherapy plus ipilimumab. The receptors come from a human donor with non-small cell lung cancer that progressed on radiotherapy plus ipilimumab. The CDR3 runs from the conserved cysteine through the conserved F or W. D genes are given only for firm matches. Rows give clone size only sometimes, using once, few, many, or a class for an expanded clone.

TRBV18	TRBD1	TRBJ2-5	.	TGTGCCAGCTCACCCGGACAGGGGGAAGAGACCCAGTACTTC	CASSPGQGEETQYF
TRBV7-2	.	TRBJ2-2	.	TGTGCCAGCAGCTTACTGCCCGGGATAGGTTGGACCGGGGAGCTGTTTTTT	CASSLLPGIGWTGELFF
TRBV11-1	TRBD2	TRBJ2-7	once	TGTGCCAGCAGCCGACTAGCGGGAGCCCCCTACGAGCAGTACTTC	CASSRLAGAPYEQYF
TRBV18	.	TRBJ1-1	.	TGTGCCAGCTCACCAGGGGGGACGCCTGAAGCTTTCTTT	CASSPGGTPEAFF
TRBV6-6	.	TRBJ2-2	.	TGTGCCAGCAGACCGGGCCAGTGGGACGGACAGGGGGAGCTGTTTTTT	CASRPGQWDGQGELFF
TRBV28	.	TRBJ1-2	.	TGTGCCAGCAGTTTAACTACCAACTATGGCTACACCTTC	CASSLTTNYGYTF
TRBV29-1	.	TRBJ2-1	.	TGCAGCGGTGTGTCCGAGGGACACCCCTACAATGAGCAGTTCTTC	CSGVSEGHPYNEQFF
TRBV27	TRBD2	TRBJ2-7	.	TGTGCCAGCAGCAATCGGGCGGGGGGATCCGAGCAGTACTTC	CASSNRAGGSEQYF
TRBV6-6	TRBD2	TRBJ2-1	.	TGTGCCAGCAGGCAATCCGGGACTAGCGGGTTCAATGAGCAGTTCTTC	CASRQSGTSGFNEQFF
TRBV4-3	.	TRBJ1-1	.	TGCGCCAGCAGCCCGATGTGGGCAGGGAACACTGAAGCTTTCTTT	CASSPMWAGNTEAFF
TRBV10-3	TRBD2	TRBJ2-7	.	TGTGCCATCAGTGAAGGAGGGTGGGGGGGCTACGAGCAGTACTTC	CAISEGGWGGYEQYF
TRBV6-1	TRBD1	TRBJ1-2	.	TGTGCCAGCAGTTTCCGGGACAGGGAAAACTATGGCTACACCTTC	CASSFRDRENYGYTF
TRBV11-3	.	TRBJ1-1	.	TGTGCCAGCAGCTTAGATCTTGGGGTCAGGGCCACTGAAGCTTTCTTT	CASSLDLGVRATEAFF
TRBV4-1	.	TRBJ1-3	.	TGCGCCAGCAGCCAAGAGGGTCGTAGGAGCTCTGGAAACACCATATATTTT	CASSQEGRRSSGNTIYF
TRBV11-2	TRBD2	TRBJ2-7	once	TGTGCCAGCAGCTCGCAACTAGCGGGGACTAAGGAGCAGTACTTC	CASSSQLAGTKEQYF
TRBV18	.	TRBJ2-6	.	TGTGCCAGCTCACAAGCCAGTAGCTCTGGGGCCAACGTCCTGACTTTC	CASSQASSSGANVLTF
TRBV4-1	TRBD2	TRBJ2-3	few	TGCGCCAGCAGCCAAGATAAAGGACTAGCGGGGGGATTTAGCACAGATACGCAGTATTTT	CASSQDKGLAGGFSTDTQYF
TRBV5-8	TRBD1	TRBJ2-5	once	TGTGCCAGCAGCTTGGAGGGGACAGGCGGCGGGGAGACCCAGTACTTC	CASSLEGTGGGETQYF
TRBV6-1	.	TRBJ2-7	.	TGTGCCAGCAGTGTTACAGGGCCCCCTCTCTACGAGCAGTACTTC	CASSVTGPPLYEQYF
TRBV4-2	.	TRBJ1-2	.	TGTGCCAGCAGCCAAGAGCCCGGGACCTCCTCCGGCTATGGCTACACCTTC	CASSQEPGTSSGYGYTF
TRBV20-1	.	TRBJ1-1	.	TGCAGTGCCAATCCGGGGGCTGAAGCTTTCTTT	CSANPGAEAFF
TRBV7-2	.	TRBJ1-5	.	TGTGCCAGCAGATTATCAGGGACCAATCAGCCCCAGCATTTT	CASRLSGTNQPQHF
TRBV6-1	.	TRBJ2-5	.	TGTGCCAGCAGCGACGGCCCCCTGGCGCAAGAGACCCAGTACTTC	CASSDGPLAQETQYF
TRBV30	TRBD2	TRBJ2-3	.	TGTGCCTGGACTGGCGGGAGGAGGGTTGGCGGCACAGATACGCAGTATTTT	CAWTGGRRVGGTDTQYF
TRBV5-1	.	TRBJ2-7	.	TGCGCCAGCAGCTTGGCCGGGACATCCGTTCAAGGGGAGCAGTACTTC	CASSLAGTSVQGEQYF
TRBV11-2	TRBD2	TRBJ2-3	.	TGTGCCAGCAGCTTCCTAGCGGGGGGACTCACAGATACGCAGTATTTT	CASSFLAGGLTDTQYF
TRBV5-1	.	TRBJ1-1	.	TGCGCCAGCAGCTTGTTATCCTCGAACACTGAAGCTTTCTTT	CASSLLSSNTEAFF
TRBV18	TRBD2	TRBJ2-1	.	TGTGCCAGCTCACCTTCGGCGGGAGTGGGTGGTGAGCAGTTCTTC	CASSPSAGVGGEQFF
TRBV7-9	TRBD2	TRBJ2-1	.	TGTGCCAGCAGCCAAATCCTTGGGACTAGCGGGAACAATGAGCAGTTCTTC	CASSQILGTSGNNEQFF
TRBV7-6	.	TRBJ1-1	once	TGTGCCAGCAGCTTAGGGGCATATCTGAACACTGAAGCTTTCTTT	CASSLGAYLNTEAFF
TRBV29-1	.	TRBJ2-5	.	TGCAGCGTTGACGGCCCGGAGAAAGAGACCCAGTACTTC	CSVDGPEKETQYF
TRBV4-1	.	TRBJ1-5	.	TGCGCCAGCAGCCAAGGCTACGGGACACCTTCCCAGCATTTT	CASSQGYGTPSQHF
TRBV4-1	.	TRBJ1-2	.	TGCGCCAGCAGCCAAGAAACGTCTGCCTCTAACTATGGCTACACCTTC	CASSQETSASNYGYTF
TRBV7-3	TRBD1	TRBJ1-2	.	TGTGCCAGCGGACAGGGACCGTCCTATGGCTACACCTTC	CASGQGPSYGYTF
TRBV6-5	.	TRBJ1-5	few	TGTGCCAGCAGCCGCGACAGGAGCAATCAGCCCCAGCATTTT	CASSRDRSNQPQHF
TRBV7-2	TRBD1	TRBJ2-1	.	TGTGCCAGCACCCAACAGGGGGTGGTTGAGCAGTTCTTC	CASTQQGVVEQFF
TRBV19	.	TRBJ1-5	.	TGTGCCAGTAGTACCCCTCTAGGTTTGGGCAATCAGCCCCAGCATTTT	CASSTPLGLGNQPQHF
TRBV28	.	TRBJ1-1	.	TGTGCCAGCGGTCAGGGGAACCCGAACACTGAAGCTTTCTTT	CASGQGNPNTEAFF
TRBV13	.	TRBJ1-2	.	TGTGCCAGCAGCTCCACGTTGGCAGATGGCTACACCTTC	CASSSTLADGYTF
TRBV7-6	.	TRBJ2-7	.	TGTGCCAGCAGCTCTAGTGATTTCAGCCCCTACGAGCAGTACTTC	CASSSSDFSPYEQYF
TRBV5-1	TRBD2	TRBJ2-7	.	TGCGCCAGCAGCCCCGGACTAGCGGAAAGGGTAAGGTACTTC	CASSPGLAERVRYF
TRBV19	.	TRBJ1-1	few	TGTGCCAGTAGGGAGGGGTTGGGCAGTATACGGGAAGAAGCTTTCTTT	CASREGLGSIREEAFF
TRBV5-3	TRBD2	TRBJ2-7	.	TGTGCCAGATCATCGTCTAGCGGTCCTTACCTCTACGAGCAGTACTTC	CARSSSSGPYLYEQYF
TRBV13	TRBD2	TRBJ2-3	.	TGTGCCAGCAGTCGAGGACTAGCGACGGATACGCAGTATTTT	CASSRGLATDTQYF
TRBV29-1	.	TRBJ2-1	.	TGCAGCGTTGTAAACAATGAGCAGTTCTTC	CSVVNNEQFF
TRBV30	TRBD1	TRBJ2-6	.	TGTGCCTGGAGTGTACCCAGGGGGCACCCTCTCACTGGGGCCAACGTCCTGACTTTC	CAWSVPRGHPLTGANVLTF
TRBV2	.	TRBJ1-2	.	TGTGCCAGCAGTGATGGGTTACAGGGAGGATCGGACGGCTACACCTTC	CASSDGLQGGSDGYTF
TRBV21-1	.	TRBJ1-1	.	TGTGCCAGCAGAACCTCCTACGGGGTGGCTAAGAACACTGAAGCTTTCTTT	CASRTSYGVAKNTEAFF
TRBV5-1	TRBD2	TRBJ2-5	.	TGCGCCAGCAGCTTGGCTGCGGCGGGGGGAACGTACCAAGAGACCCAGTACTTC	CASSLAAAGGTYQETQYF
TRBV5-1	.	TRBJ2-1	.	TGCGCCAGCAGGCAAGGCACTTTAAATGAGCAGTTCTTC	CASRQGTLNEQFF
TRBV5-1	.	TRBJ1-2	.	TGCGCCAGCAGCTTGGCCCTGGGGGACGGGGGCTACACCTTC	CASSLALGDGGYTF
TRBV10-1	.	TRBJ2-7	.	TGCGCCAGCGGGGACTCTCGCTACGAGCAGTACTTC	CASGDSRYEQYF